The T cell receptor beta chain described here comes from a study of cytotoxic CD8 clonotypes in ibrutinib-treated CLL. Overall study: Overall, 24 responses were partial and 2 complete; following median around 68 months, 14 patients stayed remitted and about 12 progressed.

Overall study findings and caveats: Clonality rose at ibrutinib response and fell back toward baseline at progression.

This clone was observed once. Its antigen is not identified. The planned depth of sequencing spanned 1 in 200,000 to 1 in 1 million T cells. Repertoires were generated with immunoSEQ multiplex PCR, while TCRdb's copy carries only in-frame clones and drops some. The sample has fewer than 50,000 clones; 50% to 75% are singletons. About 1.9 micrograms of genomic DNA (from cryopreserved PBMCs) were used for TCR beta libraries. With 7 bases removed from V and 4 bases from J, the gap between germline ends came to 11 bases. CDR1 is ENHRY, CDR2 SYGVKD, per germline. The CDR3 runs to 12 residues. The TCR originated in a human donor with chronic lymphocytic leukemia. The source was PBMCs, collected after 24 months of ibrutinib treatment. The chain combines TRBV10-3 with TRBJ2-7; D may be TRBD2 (6 bases). CDR3 loop: CAITTGGYEQYF. The CDR3, as DNA: TGTGCCATCACCACCGGGGGATACGAGCAGTACTTC.